This T cell receptor beta chain was documented in a study of blood T cells in healthy people across ages. Through a sample-barcoded 5' primer and a J-beta primer mix, a second PCR was run for roughly 6 to 12 cycles. Researchers report that a template-switch adaptor with 12 random nucleotides tagged each cDNA molecule. Each CDR3 protein gets one entry after TCRdb re-called the 5' RACE reads with MiXCR. This sample yields 1.6 million or so distinct CDR3 sequences, of which about 35% are seen a single time; around 11% belongs to the top ten. CDR3 length equals 14 residues. From germline, CDR1 is SGHRS and CDR2 YFSETQ. V dropped 5 bases and J dropped 0; count of bases not matched to a gene: 4. Per sample, a minimum of 6 million PBMCs were isolated. Total RNA was extracted at no less than 6 micrograms per sample. Study-level findings and limits: CMV infection status of these donors was not known.

Of note for this clonotype: Its antigen is still unknown.

This receptor was obtained from a woman aged 30 to 39 in good health. The rearrangement links TRBV5-1 to TRBJ2-5; TRBD1 agrees at 7 bases. The source material was blood. CDR3 DNA sequence: TGCGCCAGCAGAGACAGGGCGGACCAAGAGACCCAGTACTTC. Translated, it gives CASRDRADQETQYF.